Listed here is a single T cell receptor (beta chain). Antigen specificity is unknown. No infections or other immune events were documented during collection. The data were obtained in a study of identifying expanded T cells in peripheral blood. Study-wide points: Technical replicates showed around 1.1 changed clones; approximately 2 weeks around 15; four weeks 19. Variance in clone template counts between approximately two-week samples significantly increased with total template count across all healthy donors.

Measured with immunoSEQ multiplex PCR; TCRdb has only the in-frame clones, and not every one. This table has approximately 140,000 clones, 75% to 90% appearing once. Specimen: blood. The clonotype comes from a person between 18 and 75 years old in good health.

CDR3 DNA: TGTGCCAGCGGCCAGCGGATCAGCTCCTACAATGAGCAGTTCTTC. It encodes CASGQRISSYNEQFF. The chain has TRBV6-6 and TRBJ2-1, with a tentative D call TRBD2 (5 bases). Trimming cost V 8 bases and J 0 bases, with 14 bases left between them. The CDR3 has 15 amino acids. Germline CDR1 is MNHNY and CDR2 is SVGAGI (reference sequence).